These 17 T cell receptor beta chains came from one sample sequenced in a study of low-dose radiotherapy and immunotherapy resistance in tumors (dated by TCRdb to 2022 to 2024). The sequencer listed for this sample is Illumina HiSeq 2500. First-strand cDNA was synthesized using Superscript III and a set of TRAV- and TRBV-specific primers, so that both TCRalpha and TCRbeta chains were covered. A roughly 22-cycle PCR with Phusion amplified the TCRs, pairing a constant-region primer with the adapter that was attached to the V primers. TCRdb handled the public reads itself, with Q25 trimming in fastp and clone calling in MiXCR, and kept productive beta chains. A single entry per CDR3 protein holds the most common genes and DNA from its merged rows. The table for this sample lists around 80,000 distinct CDR3 sequences; roughly 17% of them were counted only once. The ten largest clones add up to about 1.3% of the sample.

The intended sense of this specimen's time point label: after trial treatment. What this sample's treatment or condition label stands for: LDRT plus nivolumab, ipilimumab, low-dose cyclophosphamide and aspirin (RACIN trial). Sequenced material: PBMCs, taken after low-dose radiotherapy plus immunotherapy. The source of these receptors is a male donor with prostate cancer.

A word on this clonotype: A read error is likely here: a far larger clone is one base away. This chain links TRBV7-2 with TRBJ2-5; 9 bases are a match to TRBD2. This CDR3 is built from 13 residues. Germline trimming cut 4 bases from V and 11 bases from J; bases unmatched to any gene: 8. Germline CDR1 SGHTA, CDR2 FQGNSA. CDR3 region: CASSWGLASEQYF. DNA of the CDR3: TGTGCCAGCAGCTGGGGACTAGCCAGTGAGCAGTACTTC.

A few counts support this clonotype. CDR3 protein: CASRVRKDTEAFF. The DNA for the CDR3 is TGTGCCAGCAGGGTGCGGAAAGACACTGAAGCTTTCTTT. This chain joins TRBV7-9 and TRBJ1-1; the D is unclear. Trimming left V 6 bases short and J 3 bases short, with 11 bases between. The germline gives CDR1 SEHNR, CDR2 FQNEAQ (reference sequence). The CDR3 is made up of 13 amino acids.

This clonotype appeared many times. The chain is built from TRBV29-1 and TRBJ1-4, with D possibly being TRBD1 (5 bases). Looked up from germline, CDR1 is SQVTM and CDR2 is ANQGSEA. Trimming left V 7 bases short and J 7 bases short, with 16 bases between. CDR3 length: 13 amino acids. CDR3 in amino acids: CSAGGGPGEKLFF. The CDR3 nucleotides read TGCAGCGCTGGGGGAGGGCCCGGTGAAAAACTGTTTTTT.

This clonotype was detected many times. The chain couples TRBV7-9 to TRBJ2-2; no clear D. Germline CDR1 and CDR2: SEHNR and FQNEAQ (reference sequence). This CDR3 spans 12 amino acids. V was shortened by 3 bases and J by 6 bases, with 5 bases between the two germline ends. The CDR3, as DNA: TGTGCCAGCAGCTTGTCGGCCGGGGAGCTGTTTTTT. Residues: CASSLSAGELFF.

This clonotype was seen ten or more times. This chain uses TRBV6-2 or TRBV6-3 with TRBJ2-5, with 7 bases lining up with TRBD2. After removal of 0 bases from V and 5 bases from J, the junction contained 6 bases not matched to a gene. The germline CDR1 and CDR2 sequences are MNHEY and SVGEGT. There are 15 residues in the CDR3. For the CDR3, the DNA is TGTGCCAGCAGTTACTCAGGCGGGAGATACGAGACCCAGTACTTC. It is translated as CASSYSGGRYETQYF.

This clonotype appeared many times. V and J are TRBV11-2 and TRBJ1-5; TRBD1 matches at 7 bases. Germline V lookup: CDR1 SGHAT, CDR2 FQNNGV. There are 13 residues in the CDR3. Trimming took 6 bases from V and 4 from J; bases not matched to a gene: 3. For the CDR3, the DNA is TGTGCCAGCAGTCAGGGGGATAATCAGCCCCAGCATTTT. This codes for CASSQGDNQPQHF.

Many counts were recorded for this clonotype. This sequence joins TRBV28 and TRBJ2-3, with D possibly being TRBD1 (5 bases). Trimming removed 5 bases at V and 0 bases at J, with 12 bases between. The CDR3 loop spans 15 amino acids. Germline assignment: CDR1 MDHEN and CDR2 SYDVKM. In DNA form, the CDR3 reads TGTGCCAGCAGTGGTGAAGGGGCTAGCACAGATACGCAGTATTTT. Translating it yields CASSGEGASTDTQYF.

In this sample, this clonotype turned up many times. The rearrangement uses TRBV4-1 and TRBJ2-2, with TRBD2 identical over 8 bases. The trim removed 2 bases at V and 5 bases at J, leaving 7 bases unmatched. CDR3 length: 16 residues. Germline CDR1 and CDR2: MGHRA and YSYEKL. The CDR3 loop reads CASSQSSSGYTGELFF. The CDR3, as DNA: TGCGCCAGCAGCCAATCCTCTAGCGGGTATACCGGGGAGCTGTTTTTT.

The table lists this clonotype with a few counts. CDR3 region: CASRRTGGYSYEQYF. The CDR3 DNA sequence: TGTGCCAGCAGGCGCACAGGGGGTTACTCCTACGAGCAGTACTTC. The chain couples TRBV14 to TRBJ2-7; 8 bases are a match to TRBD1. Unmatched junction bases numbered 7, after V lost 6 bases and J lost 0 bases. This CDR3 comprises 15 residues. Germline CDR1 is SGHDN and CDR2 is FVKESK.

This clonotype was observed at least ten times. V and J are TRBV20-1 and TRBJ1-2; D is unresolved. This CDR3 is 12 amino acids long. Trimming shortened V by 5 bases and J by 0 bases, and 7 bases separated the two germline ends. Germline V CDR1 and CDR2: DFQATT, SNEGSKA (reference sequence). In DNA, the CDR3 is TGCAGTGCTCCGACACCTAACTATGGCTACACCTTC. It encodes CSAPTPNYGYTF.

This clonotype was observed at least ten times. The chain joins TRBV7-2 to TRBJ1-5; D is ambiguous. The V end was cut by 2 bases, the J end by 4 bases, with 6 bases between. The CDR3 sequence is 13 residues long. Germline CDR1 and CDR2: SGHTA and FQGNSA. In DNA, the CDR3 is TGTGCCAGCAGCTTACAAAGTAATCAGCCCCAGCATTTT. Amino acid sequence: CASSLQSNQPQHF.

This clonotype appeared many times. The chain links TRBV6-2 or TRBV6-3 to TRBJ2-2, with D perhaps matching TRBD2 (6 bases). The CDR3 contains 15 residues. The V gene lost 4 bases and the J gene lost 5 bases, with 14 bases spanning the gap. CDR1 is MNHEY, CDR2 SVGEGT, per germline. The CDR3 reads CASSSPTSWTGELFF. For the CDR3, the DNA is TGTGCCAGCAGTTCGCCGACTAGTTGGACCGGGGAGCTGTTTTTT.

To note about this clonotype: This likely traces to a read error, being one base from a far larger clone. V and J are TRBV6-2 or TRBV6-3 and TRBJ2-1; tentative D call: TRBD2 (5 bases). Germline V gene data show CDR1 as MNHEY and CDR2 as SVGEGT. The CDR3 totals 14 residues. V was trimmed by 8 bases and J by 10 bases, leaving 21 bases between them. CDR3 amino acids: CASFGLLDPYEQFF. CDR3 nucleotides: TGTGCCAGCTTTGGACTGCTAGATCCCTACGAGCAGTTCTTC.

This clonotype appeared many times. In nucleotides, the CDR3 is TGTGCCTGGAGTCCTACACCGAATGAGCAGTTCTTC. Translating it yields CAWSPTPNEQFF. The rearrangement links TRBV30 to TRBJ2-1; no definite D call. The V gene's germline CDR1 is GTSNPN and CDR2 SVGIG (reference sequence). This CDR3 comprises 12 residues. Trimming removed 2 bases from V and 7 bases from J, with 9 bases in between.

This clonotype has a count of ten or more. The chain combines TRBV7-2 with TRBJ2-2; 7 positions match TRBD1. J was trimmed by 4 bases and V by 4 bases; bases with no gene match: 6. Germline V CDR1 and CDR2: SGHTA, FQGNSA. The CDR3 contains 15 residues. The DNA of the CDR3 is TGTGCCAGCAGCTCTCAGGGGGAAAGCACCGGGGAGCTGTTTTTT. It specifies CASSSQGESTGELFF.

This clonotype appeared many times. The chain uses TRBV28 and TRBJ1-1; D is undetermined. The V end was cut by 7 bases, the J end by 11 bases, with 17 bases between. There are 12 residues in the CDR3. The germline CDR1 and CDR2 sequences are MDHEN and SYDVKM. The CDR3 region is CASTLGWGYAFF. CDR3 bases: TGTGCCAGCACCCTAGGGTGGGGTTACGCTTTCTTT. The whole variable domain, remainder taken from reference TRBV28 and TRBJ1-1, is DVKVTQSSRYLVKRTGEKVFLECVQDMDHENMFWYRQDPGLGLRLIYFSYDVKMKEKGDIPEGYSVSREKKERFSLILESASTNQTSMYLCASTLGWGYAFFGQGTRLTVV.

This clonotype showed up many times. V usage is TRBV27 and J usage is TRBJ1-5; no clear D. The CDR3 has 12 amino acids. The germline CDR1 and CDR2 sequences are MNHEY and SMNVEV (reference sequence). V shed 4 bases and J shed 6 bases, with 7 bases lying between them. CDR3 sequence reads: CASSSVGQPQHF. The CDR3 region has the DNA TGTGCCAGCAGTTCGGTGGGTCAGCCCCAGCATTTT.